This entry lists 12 T cell receptor beta chains sequenced from one sample in a study of blood T cell repertoires in COVID-19. Sequencing used immunoSEQ multiplex PCR; TCRdb keeps in-frame clones, though not all of them. The sample holds about 59,000 clones, 90% seen once. Sequenced: peripheral blood. The receptors originated from an elderly man with acute or convalescent COVID-19.

The table lists this clone with a few counts. The CDR3 region is CASSTGLSYSSYEQYF. In DNA, the CDR3 is TGCGCCAGCAGCACCGGACTGAGTTATTCATCCTACGAGCAGTACTTC. The J gene is TRBJ2-7, the V gene TRBV5-1, with a weak D call TRBD2 (5 bases). The ends were cut back, 4 bases at V and 1 base at J, with 18 bases in the middle. The CDR3 spans 16 residues. Germline loops: CDR1 SGHRS, CDR2 YFSETQ.

The V and J genes are TRBV6-6 and TRBJ1-1, with D perhaps TRBD1 (5 bases). Per germline, CDR1 MNHNY and CDR2 SVGAGI (reference sequence). The CDR3 is 14 residues long. V lost 4 bases and J lost 4, with 13 bases in between. This CDR3 is CASSSTSGGTEAFF. In nucleotides, the CDR3 is TGTGCCAGCAGTTCAACCTCCGGGGGCACTGAAGCTTTCTTT.

In this sample, this clone turned up once. The chain recombines TRBV29-1 with TRBJ1-2, with 9 bases matching TRBD1. The CDR3 is made up of 13 amino acids. V trimming: 8 bases; J trimming: 6 bases; junction bases outside the gene matches: 10. The germline CDR1 and CDR2 sequences are SQVTM and ANQGSEA. The CDR3 spells CSTITGTGNGYTF. As DNA, the CDR3 is TGCAGCACTATAACCGGGACAGGGAATGGCTACACCTTC.

This sequence joins TRBV27 and TRBJ1-2; 7 bases align to TRBD1. The germline V gene has CDR1 MNHEY and CDR2 SMNVEV (reference sequence). The trim removed 0 bases at V and 7 bases at J, leaving 8 bases unmatched. The CDR3 runs to 15 residues. CDR3 in DNA: TGTGCCAGCAGTTTATCGATGAGGGGGCGGGGTGGCTACACCTTC. Encoded protein: CASSLSMRGRGGYTF.

This sequence joins TRBV18 and TRBJ1-5, with TRBD1 identical over 7 bases. V was clipped by 6 bases and J by 2 bases; unmatched bases: 4. This CDR3 has 14 residues. Germline CDR1 reads KGHSH; CDR2 reads LQKENI. CDR3 DNA sequence: TGTGCCAGCTCTCGACAGGGAGGCAATCAGCCCCAGCATTTT. Its protein is CASSRQGGNQPQHF.

The gene calls are TRBV7-9 and TRBJ2-3; 11 bases line up with TRBD1. Germline-derived CDR1 and CDR2 are SEHNR and FQNEAQ (reference sequence). The CDR3 sequence is 17 residues long. The J segment lost 3 bases and the V segment lost 6 bases, leaving 11 bases of the junction unmatched. In DNA form, the CDR3 reads TGTGCCAGCAGACCCAGGTTGGGACAGGGGGGAACAGATACGCAGTATTTT. It specifies CASRPRLGQGGTDTQYF.

The V and J genes are TRBV6-7 and TRBJ1-6; 12 bases align to TRBD1. TRBV6-7 is recorded as an ORF, its role being uncertain. CDR3 size: 16 residues. V gave up 4 bases and J gave up 9 bases; unmatched junction bases: 7. The CDR3 here is CASSSNGTGGSSPLHF. CDR3 in DNA: TGTGCCAGCAGTTCTAATGGGACAGGGGGCTCTTCACCCCTCCACTTT.

The chain employs TRBV24-1 and TRBJ2-1, with TRBD2 matching over 10 bases. Per the germline V gene, CDR1 is KGHDR and CDR2 is SFDVKD. V was pared by 3 bases and J by 7 bases, with 8 bases of the junction left unmatched. The CDR3 contains 16 residues. This CDR3 is CATSDPLAGALNEQFF. The CDR3 bases are TGTGCCACCAGTGATCCCCTAGCGGGGGCGTTGAATGAGCAGTTCTTC.

The chain links TRBV19 to TRBJ1-1; D is ambiguous. This CDR3 contains 13 residues. V was pared by 5 bases and J by 5 bases, with 12 bases between. Germline V CDR1 and CDR2: LNHDA, SQIVND (reference sequence). CDR3 coding DNA: TGTGCCAGTAGTCTTGGACTAGTAACTGAAGCTTTCTTT. It translates to CASSLGLVTEAFF. The full variable domain, with the rest looked up from reference TRBV19 and TRBJ1-1, is DGGITQSPKYLFRKEGQNVTLSCEQNLNHDAMYWYRQDPGQGLRLIYYSQIVNDFQKGDIAEGYSVSREKKESFPLTVTSAQKNPTAFYLCASSLGLVTEAFFGQGTRLTVV.

The chain joins TRBV5-4 to TRBJ1-2, with 9 positions matching TRBD1. The V gene's germline CDR1 is SGHNT and CDR2 YYREEE (reference sequence). This CDR3 region has 15 residues. Trimming removed 7 bases from V and 2 bases from J; junction bases left unmatched: 9. For the CDR3, the DNA is TGTGCCAGCCGGTCCGGGACAGGGAGCAACTATGGCTACACCTTC. Amino acids: CASRSGTGSNYGYTF.

The chain has TRBV5-4 and TRBJ2-5; 13 nucleotides line up with TRBD2. Germline trimming cut 4 bases from V and 5 bases from J; bases unmatched to any gene: 5. Germline-derived CDR1 and CDR2 are SGHNT and YYREEE (reference sequence). CDR3 length equals 15 residues. CDR3 coding DNA: TGTGCCAGCAGCCTACCGGGACTAGCGGGGGAGACCCAGTACTTC. It specifies CASSLPGLAGETQYF.

J is TRBJ2-7 and V is TRBV7-9; TRBD1 agrees at 9 bases. CDR1 and CDR2 (germline): SEHNR, FQNEAQ (reference sequence). Unmatched junction bases numbered 8, after V lost 6 bases and J lost 11 bases. This CDR3 spans 12 amino acids. The CDR3 coding sequence is TGTGCCAGCAGATCAGGGACAGGGAGAAAGTACTTC. This codes for CASRSGTGRKYF.